This T cell receptor (beta chain) emerged from a study of neoadjuvant anti-PD-1 for oral cavity cancer. Generated by immunoSEQ multiplex PCR, the TCRdb table keeps only in-frame clones and is missing some. This table holds over 14,000 clones, roughly 70% found once. Time point given: after neoadjuvant nivolumab, at surgical resection. The CDR3 contains 12 residues. Germline loops: CDR1 MDHEN, CDR2 SYDVKM. V was pared by 5 bases and J by 12 bases, with 14 bases between. Sample: PBMCs, taken after nivolumab (anti-PD-1) treatment. The TCR comes from a person between 35 and 79 years old with oral cavity squamous cell carcinoma. The V and J genes are TRBV28 and TRBJ2-1; tentatively, D is TRBD2 (5 bases). The CDR3 protein is CASSTTRDGQFF. As DNA, the CDR3 is TGTGCCAGCAGTACCACTAGGGATGGGCAGTTCTTC.